The clone carrying this T cell receptor beta chain was counted a single time. What it binds is unknown. Unique molecular identifiers were used in preparing the TCRbeta library. TCRdb re-derived calls from the PCR reads in MiXCR, one entry per CDR3 protein. The sample carries 350,000 to 500,000 distinct CDR3 sequences, roughly 43% recorded once. This specimen belongs to a study of T-cell reconstitution after alpha-beta-depleted transplantation in children. Study outcomes and limitations: Reports say that about two months after transplant, the alpha-beta T cells came out of several hundred graft clones that had expanded.

The CDR3 runs to 17 residues. The V and J ends lost 2 bases and 2 bases, in that order; junction bases with no gene match: 11. The germline V gene encodes CDR1 DFQATT and CDR2 SNEGSKA (reference sequence). This chain uses TRBV20-1 with TRBJ2-7, with 11 nucleotides matching TRBD2. The sequencing here drew on PBMCs, taken before TCRalphabeta/CD19-depleted stem cell transplant. The receptor was derived from a girl aged 2 to 10 with aplastic anemia, due to receive a stem cell transplant. This chain's CDR3 is CSARNPTSGIRPYEQYF. As DNA, the CDR3 is TGCAGTGCTAGAAATCCGACTAGCGGGATTAGGCCCTACGAGCAGTACTTC.